The 22 T cell receptor beta chains presented below share a single source sample, sequenced in a study of T cell repertoires in cytomegalovirus infection. TCRdb itself ran the reads through MiXCR, one entry per CDR3 protein. The sample carries a few hundred thousand distinct CDR3 sequences, approximately 10% recorded once. Specimen: PBMCs. These receptors originate from a human donor in good health (CMV status not recorded). Some clones in this sample may be carry-over from other donors' samples.

This clonotype was observed many times. The rearrangement uses TRBV7-9 and TRBJ1-2; TRBD1 agrees at 8 bases. V shed 5 bases and J 0 bases; nucleotides not matched to a gene: 2. Germline V gives CDR1 SEHNR, CDR2 FQNEAQ (reference sequence). The CDR3 is 14 residues long. The CDR3 DNA sequence: TGTGCCAGCAGCACGACAGGGGCTAACTATGGCTACACCTTC. Translating it yields CASSTTGANYGYTF.

This clonotype has just a few counts. The chain recombines TRBV6-1 with TRBJ1-1; 7 nucleotides match TRBD1. With 6 bases clipped from V and 2 bases from J, the junction kept 6 bases outside the gene matches. The CDR3 sequence is 14 residues long. CDR1 is MNHNS and CDR2 is SASEGT in the germline V gene. The CDR3: CASRVQGVNTEAFF. The CDR3 DNA is TGTGCCAGCAGGGTTCAGGGGGTCAACACTGAAGCTTTCTTT.

This chain connects TRBV20-1 to TRBJ2-7; the match to TRBD2 covers 7 bases. The CDR3 covers 12 residues. Germline V gives CDR1 DFQATT, CDR2 SNEGSKA (reference sequence). The DNA for the CDR3 is TGCAGCGGACTAGACATCTACTACGAGCAGTACTTC. It codes for CSGLDIYYEQYF.

This clonotype was observed many times. The V and J genes are TRBV7-2 and TRBJ2-1; 7 nucleotides align to TRBD2. V shed 2 bases, J shed 6 bases, and the junction held 13 bases outside the gene matches. Germline V lookup: CDR1 SGHTA, CDR2 FQGNSA. The CDR3 length is 17 residues. CDR3 amino acids: CASSLSLAGRLFNEQFF. For the CDR3, the DNA is TGTGCCAGCAGCTTATCTCTTGCCGGGAGGCTATTCAATGAGCAGTTCTTC.

This clonotype was observed at least ten times. The V call is TRBV27, the J call TRBJ1-5, with no clear D. CDR1 is MNHEY and CDR2 is SMNVEV in the germline V gene (reference sequence). This CDR3 is 13 amino acids long. The V end was cut by 5 bases, the J end by 2 bases, with 7 bases between. The CDR3 spells CASSGRRNQPQHF. The CDR3 DNA is TGTGCCAGCAGTGGACGGCGCAATCAGCCCCAGCATTTT.

This clonotype occurred a few times. The chain links TRBV5-6 to TRBJ1-4, with unresolved D. Trimming pared 2 bases from V and 0 bases from J, leaving 14 bases between. The CDR3 runs to 17 residues. Per germline, CDR1 SGHDT and CDR2 YYEEEE. In nucleotides, the CDR3 is TGTGCCAGCAGCTTTGGCCTCCTTATTGCAACTAATGAAAAACTGTTTTTT. Protein product: CASSFGLLIATNEKLFF.

The rearrangement links TRBV20-1 to TRBJ1-2, with 12 bases aligning to TRBD1. The trim removed 1 base at V and 8 bases at J, leaving 5 bases unmatched. The CDR3 has 14 residues. CDR1 and CDR2 (germline): DFQATT, SNEGSKA (reference sequence). CDR3 loop: CSARAGTGGQGYTF. In DNA, the CDR3 is TGCAGTGCTAGAGCCGGGACAGGGGGCCAGGGCTACACCTTC.

In its sample, this clonotype was seen many times. The chain uses TRBV7-9 and TRBJ1-3; tentatively, D is TRBD1 (5 bases). The V gene lost 10 bases and the J gene lost 1 base, with 20 bases spanning the gap. The CDR3 extends over 16 amino acids. CDR1 SEHNR and CDR2 FQNEAQ come from the germline V gene (reference sequence). CDR3 residues: CANIPFGGESGNTIYF. CDR3 nucleotide sequence: TGTGCCAACATACCATTCGGGGGAGAGTCTGGAAACACCATATATTTT. The complete variable domain, with remaining parts taken from reference TRBV7-9 and TRBJ1-3, reads DTGVSQNPRHKITKRGQNVTFRCDPISEHNRLYWYRQTLGQGPEFLTYFQNEAQLEKSRLLSDRFSAERPKGSFSTLEIQRTEQGDSAMYLCANIPFGGESGNTIYFGEGSWLTVV.

This clonotype was detected many times. The CDR3: CASSLTGESGQPQHF. The CDR3 nucleotides are TGTGCCAGCAGCTTAACAGGGGAATCGGGTCAGCCCCAGCATTTT. This rearrangement joins TRBV7-6 to TRBJ1-5; 7 nucleotides line up with TRBD1. V shed 2 bases and J 6 bases; nucleotides not matched to a gene: 7. The germline CDR1 and CDR2 sequences are SGHVS and FNYEAQ. The CDR3 totals 15 residues.

This clonotype was recorded at least ten times. The J gene is TRBJ2-5, the V gene TRBV7-2, with 11 bases that match TRBD2. V was pared by 5 bases and J by 5 bases, with 7 bases of the junction left unmatched. The CDR3 has 15 residues. Germline values: CDR1 SGHTA, CDR2 FQGNSA. The CDR3, as DNA: TGTGCCAGCAGCCCTACACTAGCGGGAGTGGAGACCCAGTACTTC. It translates to CASSPTLAGVETQYF.

This clonotype was counted at least ten times. The rearrangement uses TRBV4-1 and TRBJ2-5, with 12 nucleotides matching TRBD2. The J segment lost 3 bases and the V segment lost 4 bases, leaving 6 bases of the junction unmatched. This CDR3 is built from 16 residues. The germline V gene has CDR1 MGHRA and CDR2 YSYEKL. CDR3 DNA: TGCGCCAGCAGCCTTCAACCTAGCGGGGGGGAAGAGACCCAGTACTTC. As protein: CASSLQPSGGEETQYF.

Ten or more counts support this clonotype. V gene TRBV7-8 combines with J gene TRBJ1-5; 7 nucleotides line up with TRBD1. The CDR3 consists of 16 residues. The ends lost 3 bases at V and 2 bases at J; junction bases unmatched: 7. CDR1 SGHVS and CDR2 FQNEAQ come from the germline V gene. The CDR3 DNA reads TGTGCCAGCAGCTTGTACTCCGGGACAGGCAATCAGCCCCAGCATTTT. Protein: CASSLYSGTGNQPQHF. The whole variable domain, remainder taken from reference TRBV7-8 and TRBJ1-5, is GAGVSQSPRYKVAKRGQDVALRCDPISGHVSLFWYQQALGQGPEFLTYFQNEAQLDKSGLPSDRFFAERPEGSVSTLKIQRTQQEDSAVYLCASSLYSGTGNQPQHFGDGTRLSIL.

This chain joins TRBV9 and TRBJ1-2; 10 bases agree with TRBD1. Trimming cost V 2 bases and J 4 bases; bases outside gene matches: 5. Germline CDR1 is SGDLS and CDR2 is YYNGEE. The CDR3 is made up of 15 amino acids. The CDR3 sequence is CASSVSRTGGYGYTF. The CDR3 DNA reads as TGTGCCAGCAGCGTCTCCAGGACAGGGGGCTATGGCTACACCTTC.

This clonotype has at least ten counts. The chain uses TRBV20-1 and TRBJ2-1; 12 bases map to TRBD2. J was trimmed by 4 bases and V by 0 bases; bases with no gene match: 13. The CDR3 is 19 residues long. Per germline, CDR1 DFQATT and CDR2 SNEGSKA (reference sequence). CDR3 DNA sequence: TGCAGTGCTAGAGATATATCAATGGCTAGCGGGGGGGGATACAATGAGCAGTTCTTC. Protein: CSARDISMASGGGYNEQFF.

This chain uses TRBV29-1 with TRBJ1-2; no clear D. This CDR3 region has 14 residues. Germline assignment: CDR1 SQVTM and CDR2 ANQGSEA. V was cut by 4 bases and J by 4 bases, with 16 bases left in between. CDR3 in DNA: TGCAGCGTTGGGCAAATTACGGGCACCTATGGCTACACCTTC. Translation gives CSVGQITGTYGYTF.

The chain is built from TRBV19 and TRBJ1-1; D might be TRBD1 (5 bases). The germline V gene has CDR1 LNHDA and CDR2 SQIVND (reference sequence). V lost 6 bases and J 4 bases, leaving 18 bases between the germline ends. CDR3 length: 15 amino acids. CDR3 loop: CASREGRTGTTEAFF. The DNA of the CDR3 is TGTGCCAGTAGAGAGGGGAGGACGGGGACCACTGAAGCTTTCTTT.

Ten or more counts support this clonotype. The genes are TRBV7-2 and TRBJ1-1; a weak D match, TRBD1 (5 bases). The CDR3 extends over 14 amino acids. V lost 1 base and J lost 3, with 9 bases in between. Germline values: CDR1 SGHTA, CDR2 FQGNSA. The DNA for the CDR3 is TGTGCCAGCAGCTTAGGTAAGGGGTACACTGAAGCTTTCTTT. Its protein product is CASSLGKGYTEAFF.

This clonotype has at least ten counts. The chain links TRBV6-2 or TRBV6-3 to TRBJ2-2; weak D call: TRBD2 (5 bases). Deletions cut 6 bases from V and 7 bases from J, with 18 bases between. This CDR3 contains 15 residues. Germline loops: CDR1 MNHEY, CDR2 SVGEGT. The CDR3 spells CASSPARPGSGELFF. DNA of the CDR3: TGTGCCAGCAGCCCCGCCCGCCCGGGGAGCGGGGAGCTGTTTTTT.

This clonotype occurred many times. The chain has TRBV11-3 and TRBJ2-3; 9 nucleotides agree with TRBD2. The CDR3 has 15 residues. J lost 6 bases, V lost 0 bases, and 4 bases had no gene match. Germline V gene sequence: CDR1 SGHNT, CDR2 YENEEA. As DNA, the CDR3 is TGTGCCAGCAGCTTAGAAGCGGGGGGCTGGGATACGCAGTATTTT. Protein: CASSLEAGGWDTQYF.

The chain has TRBV5-1 and TRBJ2-3; 8 nucleotides align to TRBD2. CDR1 is SGHRS and CDR2 is YFSETQ in the germline V gene. The length of the CDR3 is 14 residues. The J segment lost 2 bases and the V segment lost 8 bases, leaving 7 bases of the junction unmatched. The CDR3 protein is CASTSGRDTDTQYF. The CDR3 DNA follows: TGCGCCAGTACTAGCGGAAGGGACACAGATACGCAGTATTTT.

The sample holds a few counts of this clonotype. The gene calls are TRBV28 and TRBJ1-2, with D uncertain. This CDR3 is built from 12 residues. Germline-derived CDR1 and CDR2 are MDHEN and SYDVKM. Trimming removed 6 bases from V and 7 bases from J, with 12 bases in between. The CDR3 nucleotides are TGTGCCAGCAGCCTCCAGCCGACTGGCTACACCTTC. Translated: CASSLQPTGYTF.

This clonotype was counted at least ten times. The V call is TRBV12-3 or TRBV12-4, the J call TRBJ1-2, with a tentative D call TRBD1 (6 bases). The CDR3 contains 15 residues. V gave up 6 bases and J gave up 6 bases, with 20 bases separating them. The CDR3 protein is CASRDSSRGFNGYTF. The CDR3 nucleotides read TGTGCCAGCAGAGATAGTTCCAGGGGTTTTAATGGCTACACCTTC.